This TCR beta chain derives from a study of breast tumors, draining lymph nodes, adjacent tissues. Trimming removed 5 bases from V and 6 bases from J; junction bases left unmatched: 4. The CDR3 runs 14 residues. From germline, CDR1 is SGHAT and CDR2 FQNNGV. Breast cancer patients provided tissue from their axillary draining lymph nodes. In TCRdb, the multiplex PCR reads were re-called with MiXCR into one record per CDR3 protein. The profile shows 150,000 to 250,000 distinct CDR3 sequences, approximately 33% of them singletons. This clonotype was detected ten times or more. Its antigen is not identified. Study-wide findings and caveats: Tumor TCR diversity was below lymph nodes but above nontumor tissue. The lymph node origin of tumor T cells was framed as consistent with a hypothesis, not demonstrated. Luminal-like breast cancer showed significantly greater tumor-nontumor repertoire similarity than basal-like breast cancer did.

What was sequenced was axillary lymph node tissue. The genes are TRBV11-2 and TRBJ1-6, with 7 bases fitting TRBD1. The sequence derives from a female donor with breast cancer. Some clones in this sample may be carry-over from other donors' samples. DNA for the CDR3: TGTGCCAGCAGCCCGGGACAGTTTAATTCACCCCTCCACTTT. Amino acid sequence: CASSPGQFNSPLHF.